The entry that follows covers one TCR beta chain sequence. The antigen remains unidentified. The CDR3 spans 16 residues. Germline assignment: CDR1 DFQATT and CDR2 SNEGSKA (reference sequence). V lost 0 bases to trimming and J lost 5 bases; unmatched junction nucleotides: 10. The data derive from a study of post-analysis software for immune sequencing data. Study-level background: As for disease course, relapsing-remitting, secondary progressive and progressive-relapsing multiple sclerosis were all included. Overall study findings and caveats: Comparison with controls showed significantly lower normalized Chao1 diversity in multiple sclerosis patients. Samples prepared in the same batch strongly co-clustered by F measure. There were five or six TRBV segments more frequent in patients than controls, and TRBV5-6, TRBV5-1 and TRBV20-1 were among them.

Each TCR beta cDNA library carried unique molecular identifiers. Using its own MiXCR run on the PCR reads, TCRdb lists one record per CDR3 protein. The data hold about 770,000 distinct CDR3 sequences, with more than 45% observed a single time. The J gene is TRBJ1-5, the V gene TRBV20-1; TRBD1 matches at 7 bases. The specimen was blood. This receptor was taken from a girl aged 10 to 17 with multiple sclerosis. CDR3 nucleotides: TGCAGTGCTAGAGATACACAGGGGACCCCCTATCAGCCCCAGCATTTT. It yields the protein CSARDTQGTPYQPQHF.